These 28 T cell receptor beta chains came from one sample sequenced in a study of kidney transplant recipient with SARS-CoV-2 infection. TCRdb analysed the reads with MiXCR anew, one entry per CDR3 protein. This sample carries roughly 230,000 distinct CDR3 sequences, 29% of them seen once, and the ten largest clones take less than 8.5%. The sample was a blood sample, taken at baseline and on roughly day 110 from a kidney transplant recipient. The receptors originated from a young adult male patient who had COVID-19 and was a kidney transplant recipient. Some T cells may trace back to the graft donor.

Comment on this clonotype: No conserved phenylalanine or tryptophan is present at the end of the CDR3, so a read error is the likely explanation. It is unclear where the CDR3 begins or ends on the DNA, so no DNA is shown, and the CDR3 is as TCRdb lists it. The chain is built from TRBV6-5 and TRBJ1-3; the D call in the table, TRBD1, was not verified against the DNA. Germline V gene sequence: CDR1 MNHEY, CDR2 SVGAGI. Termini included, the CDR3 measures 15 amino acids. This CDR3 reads CASSYSDRGGNTIDC.

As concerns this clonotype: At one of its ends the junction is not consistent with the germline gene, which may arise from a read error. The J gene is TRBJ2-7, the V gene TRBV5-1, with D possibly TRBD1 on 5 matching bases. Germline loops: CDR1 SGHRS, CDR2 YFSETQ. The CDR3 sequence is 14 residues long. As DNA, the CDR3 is TGCGTCAGCAGCTTGCAGGGTAGCCCCTACGAGCAGTACTTC. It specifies CVSSLQGSPYEQYF. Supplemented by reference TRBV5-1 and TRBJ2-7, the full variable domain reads KAGVTQTPRYLIKTRGQQVTLSCSPISGHRSVSWYQQTPGQGLQFLFEYFSETQRNKGNFPGRFSGRQFSNSRSEMNVSTLELGDSALYLCVSSLQGSPYEQYFGPGTRLTVT.

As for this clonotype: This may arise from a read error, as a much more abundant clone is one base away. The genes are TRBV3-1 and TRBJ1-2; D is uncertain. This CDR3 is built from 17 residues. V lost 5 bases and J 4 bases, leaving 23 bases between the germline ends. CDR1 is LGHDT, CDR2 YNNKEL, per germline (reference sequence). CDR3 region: CASSDTATLRRTYGYTF. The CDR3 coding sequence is TGTGCCAGCAGCGATACGGCCACCCTTCGAAGGACCTATGGCTACACCTTC.

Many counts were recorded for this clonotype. The CDR3 sequence is CASSDGMVVRKTYGYTF. CDR3 DNA sequence: TGTGCCAGCAGCGACGGGATGGTCGTTAGAAAGACCTATGGCTACACCTTC. The chain has TRBV16 and TRBJ1-2; no clear D gene. Germline-derived CDR1 and CDR2 are KGHSY and FQNENV. V was pared by 5 bases and J by 4 bases, with 23 bases between. The CDR3 has 17 amino acids.

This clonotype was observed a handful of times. CDR3 DNA: TGCGCCAGCAGGAGTAGAAAGGGACAGGGGGCTTACGAGCAGTACTTC. Its translation: CASRSRKGQGAYEQYF. The chain employs TRBV10-2 and TRBJ2-7, with 12 bases fitting TRBD1. Germline lookup yields CDR1 WSHSY and CDR2 SAAADI. Trimming cost V 6 bases and J 4 bases; bases outside gene matches: 10. There are 16 residues in the CDR3.

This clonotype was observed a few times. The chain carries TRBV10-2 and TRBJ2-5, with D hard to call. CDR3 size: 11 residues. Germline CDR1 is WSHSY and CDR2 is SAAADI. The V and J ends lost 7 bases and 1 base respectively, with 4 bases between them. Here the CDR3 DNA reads TGCGCCAGCAACTTCCAAGAGACCCAGTACTTC. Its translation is CASNFQETQYF.

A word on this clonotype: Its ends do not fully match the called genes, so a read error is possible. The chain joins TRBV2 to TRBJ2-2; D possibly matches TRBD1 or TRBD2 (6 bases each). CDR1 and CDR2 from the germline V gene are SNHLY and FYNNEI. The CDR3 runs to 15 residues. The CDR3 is CASTRTAANTGGLFF. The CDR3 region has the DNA TGTGCTAGCACCAGGACAGCCGCGAACACCGGGGGGCTGTTTTTT.

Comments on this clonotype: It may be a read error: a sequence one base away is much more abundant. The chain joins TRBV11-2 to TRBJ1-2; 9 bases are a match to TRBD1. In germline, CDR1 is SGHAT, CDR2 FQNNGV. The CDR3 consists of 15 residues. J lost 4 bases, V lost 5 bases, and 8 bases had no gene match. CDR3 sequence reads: CASSSPGQGVYGYTF. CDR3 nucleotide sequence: TGTGCCAGCAGCAGTCCGGGACAGGGCGTCTATGGCTACACCTTC.

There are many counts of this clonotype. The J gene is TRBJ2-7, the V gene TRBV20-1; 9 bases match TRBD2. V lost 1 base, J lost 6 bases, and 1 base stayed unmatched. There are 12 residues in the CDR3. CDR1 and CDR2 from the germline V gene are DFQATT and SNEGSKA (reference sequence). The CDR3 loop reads CSARVAGVEQYF. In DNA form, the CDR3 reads TGCAGTGCTAGAGTAGCGGGAGTCGAGCAGTACTTC.

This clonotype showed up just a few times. DNA for the CDR3: TGTGCCAGTAGTCCCACAGCGAGCATCTACAATGAGCAGTTCTTC. Translation: CASSPTASIYNEQFF. The chain uses TRBV19 and TRBJ2-1, with D hard to call. There are 15 residues in the CDR3. V lost 5 bases to trimming and J lost 3 bases, with 14 bases between them. CDR1 and CDR2 (germline): LNHDA, SQIVND (reference sequence).

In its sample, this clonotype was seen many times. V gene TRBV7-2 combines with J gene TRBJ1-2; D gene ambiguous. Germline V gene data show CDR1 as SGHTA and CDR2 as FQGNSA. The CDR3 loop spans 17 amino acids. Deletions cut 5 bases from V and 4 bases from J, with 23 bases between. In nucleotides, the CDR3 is TGTGCCAGCAGCAGGCGCTCCAGAGACGGAAAGACCTATGGCTACACCTTC. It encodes CASSRRSRDGKTYGYTF.

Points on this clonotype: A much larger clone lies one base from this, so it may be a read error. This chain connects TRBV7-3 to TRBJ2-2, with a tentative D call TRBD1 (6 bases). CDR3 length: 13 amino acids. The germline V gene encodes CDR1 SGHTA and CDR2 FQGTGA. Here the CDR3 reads CTSSLTLQGALFF. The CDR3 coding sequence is TGTACCAGCAGCTTAACCCTACAGGGAGCGCTGTTTTTT.

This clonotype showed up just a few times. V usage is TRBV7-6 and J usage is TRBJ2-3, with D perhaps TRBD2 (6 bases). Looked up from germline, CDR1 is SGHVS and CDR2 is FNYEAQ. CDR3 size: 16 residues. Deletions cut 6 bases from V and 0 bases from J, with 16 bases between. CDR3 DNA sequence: TGTGCCAGCAGTACCCTACTAGCAGATAGCACAGATACGCAGTATTTT. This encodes CASSTLLADSTDTQYF.

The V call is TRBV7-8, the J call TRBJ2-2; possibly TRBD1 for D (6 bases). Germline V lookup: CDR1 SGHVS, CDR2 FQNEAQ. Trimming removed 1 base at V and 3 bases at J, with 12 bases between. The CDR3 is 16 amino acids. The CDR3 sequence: CASSLGQGSYTGELFF. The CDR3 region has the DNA TGTGCCAGCAGCTTAGGTCAGGGGTCCTACACCGGGGAGCTGTTTTTT. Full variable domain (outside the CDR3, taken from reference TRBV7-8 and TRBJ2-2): GAGVSQSPRYKVAKRGQDVALRCDPISGHVSLFWYQQALGQGPEFLTYFQNEAQLDKSGLPSDRFFAERPEGSVSTLKIQRTQQEDSAVYLCASSLGQGSYTGELFFGEGSRLTVL.

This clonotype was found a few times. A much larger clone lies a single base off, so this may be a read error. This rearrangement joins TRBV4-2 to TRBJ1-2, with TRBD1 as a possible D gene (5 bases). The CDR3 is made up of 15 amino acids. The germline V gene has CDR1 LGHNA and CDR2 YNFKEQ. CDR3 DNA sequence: TGTGCCAGCAGCCAAGATGTAGGGGTTTTCGGTGGCTGCACCTTC. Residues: CASSQDVGVFGGCTF.

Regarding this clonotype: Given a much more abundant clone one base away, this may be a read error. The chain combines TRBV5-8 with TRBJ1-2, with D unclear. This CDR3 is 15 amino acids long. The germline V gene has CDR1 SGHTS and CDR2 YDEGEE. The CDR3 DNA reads TGTGCCAGCAACTTGGATGCAGGAAGTGACTATGGCTACACCTTC. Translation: CASNLDAGSDYGYTF.

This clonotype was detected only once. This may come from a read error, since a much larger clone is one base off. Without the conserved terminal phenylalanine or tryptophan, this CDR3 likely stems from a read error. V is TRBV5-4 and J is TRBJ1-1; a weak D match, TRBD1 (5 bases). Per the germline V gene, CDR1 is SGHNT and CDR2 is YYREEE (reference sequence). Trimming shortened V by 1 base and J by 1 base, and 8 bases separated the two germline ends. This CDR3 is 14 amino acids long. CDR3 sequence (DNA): TGTGCCAGCAGCTTGATGCAGGGGAACACTGAAGCTTTCTAT. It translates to CASSLMQGNTEAFY.

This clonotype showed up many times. The CDR3 loop is CSVDAGAREKLFF. CDR3 nucleotide sequence: TGCAGCGTTGACGCAGGGGCGCGTGAAAAACTGTTTTTT. This chain links TRBV29-1 with TRBJ1-4; D may be TRBD1 (6 bases). V lost 3 bases and J 7 bases, leaving 12 bases between the germline ends. Germline CDR1 and CDR2: SQVTM and ANQGSEA. This CDR3 comprises 13 residues. Complete variable domain (other parts from reference TRBV29-1 and TRBJ1-4): SAVISQKPSRDICQRGTSLTIQCQVDSQVTMMFWYRQQPGQSLTLIATANQGSEATYESGFVIDKFPISRPNLTFSTLTVSNMSPEDSSIYLCSVDAGAREKLFFGSGTQLSVL.

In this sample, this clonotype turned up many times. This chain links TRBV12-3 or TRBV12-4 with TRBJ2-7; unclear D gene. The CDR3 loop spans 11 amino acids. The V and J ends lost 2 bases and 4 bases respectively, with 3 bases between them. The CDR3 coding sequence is TGTGCCAGCAGTTTATGGTACGAGCAGTACTTC. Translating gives CASSLWYEQYF.

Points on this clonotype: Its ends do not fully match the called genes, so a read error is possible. The CDR3 here is CATSDSSGKGTGEPFF. The CDR3 coding sequence is TGTGCCACCAGTGATTCTAGCGGGAAGGGCACCGGGGAGCCGTTTTTT. V usage is TRBV24-1 and J usage is TRBJ2-2, with 9 bases fitting TRBD2. The CDR3 has 16 residues. Germline V CDR1 and CDR2: KGHDR, SFDVKD.

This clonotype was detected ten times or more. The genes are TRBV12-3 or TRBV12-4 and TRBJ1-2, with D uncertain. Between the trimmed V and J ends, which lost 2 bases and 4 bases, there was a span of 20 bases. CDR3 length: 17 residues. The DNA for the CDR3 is TGTGCCAGCAGTTTATCGACCACAGCAGGAAAGACCTATGGCTACACCTTC. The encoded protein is CASSLSTTAGKTYGYTF.

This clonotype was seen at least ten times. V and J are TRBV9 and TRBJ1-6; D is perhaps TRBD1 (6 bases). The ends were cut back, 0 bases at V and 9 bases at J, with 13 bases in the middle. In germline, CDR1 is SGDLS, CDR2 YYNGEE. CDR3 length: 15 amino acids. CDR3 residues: CASSVAPQGGSPLHF. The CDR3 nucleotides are TGTGCCAGCAGCGTAGCGCCACAGGGTGGTTCACCCCTCCACTTT.

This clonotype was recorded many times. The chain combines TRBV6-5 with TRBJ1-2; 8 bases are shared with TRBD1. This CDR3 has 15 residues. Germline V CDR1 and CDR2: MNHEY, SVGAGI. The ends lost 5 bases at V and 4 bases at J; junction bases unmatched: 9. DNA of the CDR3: TGTGCCAGCAGTAACGCCAGGGGGCTAGGCTATGGCTACACCTTC. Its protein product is CASSNARGLGYGYTF.

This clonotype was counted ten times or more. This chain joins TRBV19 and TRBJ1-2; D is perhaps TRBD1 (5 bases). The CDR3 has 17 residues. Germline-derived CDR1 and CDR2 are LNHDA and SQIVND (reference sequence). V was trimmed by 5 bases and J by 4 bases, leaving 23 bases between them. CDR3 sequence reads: CASSVVRTNRKTYGYTF. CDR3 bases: TGTGCCAGTAGTGTCGTGCGGACAAATCGAAAGACCTATGGCTACACCTTC.

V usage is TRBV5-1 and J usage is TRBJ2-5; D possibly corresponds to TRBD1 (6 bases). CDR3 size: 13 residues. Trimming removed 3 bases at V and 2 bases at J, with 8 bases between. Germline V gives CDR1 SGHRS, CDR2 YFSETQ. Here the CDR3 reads CASSSRGQETQYF. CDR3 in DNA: TGCGCCAGCAGCTCAAGGGGGCAAGAGACCCAGTACTTC.

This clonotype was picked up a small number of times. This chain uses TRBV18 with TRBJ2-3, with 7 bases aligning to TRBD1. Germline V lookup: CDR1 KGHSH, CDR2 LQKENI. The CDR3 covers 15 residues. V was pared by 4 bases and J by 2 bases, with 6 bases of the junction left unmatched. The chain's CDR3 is CASSQKQGITDTQYF. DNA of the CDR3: TGTGCCAGCTCACAAAAACAGGGGATCACAGATACGCAGTATTTT.

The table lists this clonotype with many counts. In nucleotides, the CDR3 is TGTGCAAGTCGCCCCCTGTGGACTCCACGAAAGACCTATGGCTACACCTTC. Translation: CASRPLWTPRKTYGYTF. This chain links TRBV12-2 with TRBJ1-2; the DNA was not compared with TRBD1, the D call given in the table. TRBV12-2 counts as a pseudogene. The CDR3 covers 17 residues.

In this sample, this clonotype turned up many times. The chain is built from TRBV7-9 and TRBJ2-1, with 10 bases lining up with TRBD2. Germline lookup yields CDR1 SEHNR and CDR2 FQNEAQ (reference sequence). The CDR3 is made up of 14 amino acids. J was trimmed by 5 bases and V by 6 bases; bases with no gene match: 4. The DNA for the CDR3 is TGTGCCAGCAGTTTGCTAGCGGGAGACAATGAGCAGTTCTTC. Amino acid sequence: CASSLLAGDNEQFF. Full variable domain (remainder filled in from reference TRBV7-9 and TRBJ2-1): DTGVSQNPRHKITKRGQNVTFRCDPISEHNRLYWYRQTLGQGPEFLTYFQNEAQLEKSRLLSDRFSAERPKGSFSTLEIQRTEQGDSAMYLCASSLLAGDNEQFFGPGTRLTVL.